One and the same sample provided the 30 T cell receptor beta chains below, sequenced in a study of post-analysis software for immune sequencing data. Antigens of these TCRs are unknown. Findings of the study overall: Relative to controls, patients had five TRBV segments at higher frequency, with TRBV5-6, TRBV5-1 and TRBV20-1 among these.

Unique molecular identifiers were carried by the TCR beta cDNA libraries. TCRdb called the PCR reads again in MiXCR, with one record for every CDR3 protein. The sample contains about 810,000 distinct CDR3 sequences, approximately 53% of which appear only once. The sample taken for sequencing was blood. These receptors originate from a girl aged 5 to 17 with multiple sclerosis.

This chain connects TRBV10-3 to TRBJ1-1; D perhaps matches TRBD1 (5 bases). The V end lost 11 bases, the J end lost 1 base, and 11 bases lay between the germline ends. The CDR3 extends over 12 amino acids. CDR1 ENHRY and CDR2 SYGVKD come from the germline V gene. CDR3 DNA: TGTGCCGCCCGGGGGGAGAACACTGAAGCTTTCTTT. Its translation is CAARGENTEAFF.

The V gene is TRBV20-1, the J gene TRBJ1-6, with D hard to call. This CDR3 has 14 amino acids. Germline assignment: CDR1 DFQATT and CDR2 SNEGSKA (reference sequence). V shed 1 base and J shed 9 bases, with 13 bases lying between them. The CDR3, as DNA: TGCAGTGCTAGAGTCGGCCTTGGGAGTTCACCCCTCCACTTT. Protein product: CSARVGLGSSPLHF.

This rearrangement joins TRBV7-2 to TRBJ2-7; weak D call: TRBD2 (6 bases). The tail of the sequence fits TRBJ2-5 better, so the J call may be wrong. CDR3 length equals 14 residues. CDR1 and CDR2 from the germline V gene are SGHTA and FQGNSA. The CDR3 spells CASSLRGLWETQYF. CDR3 bases: TGTGCCAGCAGCTTAAGGGGACTGTGGGAGACCCAGTACTTC.

This chain uses TRBV5-1 with TRBJ2-1, with TRBD2 matching over 7 bases. The J call is doubtful: the DNA matches TRBJ2-7 better. The CDR3 is made up of 15 amino acids. Germline V gene sequence: CDR1 SGHRS, CDR2 YFSETQ. The DNA of the CDR3 is TGCGCCAGCAGCCCAGTGGGGGGGAGATACAATGAGCAGTACTTC. Encoded protein: CASSPVGGRYNEQYF.

The rearrangement joins TRBV6-5 to TRBJ1-1; D gene uncertain. The germline V gene has CDR1 MNHEY and CDR2 SVGAGI. There are 14 residues in the CDR3. Trimming pared 7 bases from V and 0 bases from J, leaving 12 bases between. CDR3 protein: CASKKVPMNTEAFF. The CDR3 coding sequence is TGTGCCAGCAAGAAGGTACCAATGAACACTGAAGCTTTCTTT.

This clonotype was observed a few times. V gene TRBV12-3 or TRBV12-4 combines with J gene TRBJ2-1; 10 bases are shared with TRBD2. This CDR3 has 13 residues. The V and J ends lost 0 bases and 15 bases, in that order; junction bases with no gene match: 5. CDR3 protein: CASSLAVAGGRFF. The CDR3 DNA follows: TGTGCCAGCAGTTTAGCGGTAGCGGGGGGACGGTTCTTC.

The chain links TRBV10-3 to TRBJ2-4; TRBD1 is a possible D gene (5 bases). Trimming removed 3 bases at V and 13 bases at J, with 13 bases between. The CDR3 runs 12 residues. Germline-derived CDR1 and CDR2 are ENHRY and SYGVKD. Written as DNA, the CDR3 is TGTGCCATCAGTGACAGGGTTCATGAGCAGTACTTC. This codes for CAISDRVHEQYF.

This chain uses TRBV20-1 with TRBJ1-2; the D gene is possibly TRBD1 (5 bases). Between the trimmed V and J ends, which lost 6 bases and 4 bases, there was a span of 12 bases. This CDR3 has 12 amino acids. From germline, CDR1 is DFQATT and CDR2 SNEGSKA (reference sequence). This CDR3 reads CSANPGIYGYTF. The CDR3 bases are TGCAGTGCGAATCCAGGGATCTATGGCTACACCTTC.

This clonotype showed up just a few times. The chain is built from TRBV20-1 and TRBJ1-2; D is uncertain. This CDR3 is built from 14 residues. V was trimmed by 4 bases and J by 0 bases, leaving 12 bases between them. Germline-derived CDR1 and CDR2 are DFQATT and SNEGSKA (reference sequence). CDR3 DNA: TGCAGTGCTACCCCTAGTACCGCTAACTATGGCTACACCTTC. Translating gives CSATPSTANYGYTF.

At least ten counts were recorded for this clonotype. CDR3 coding DNA: TGCAGCGTCCGGGACGGGCAAGAGACCCAGTACTTC. Residues: CSVRDGQETQYF. The chain joins TRBV29-1 to TRBJ2-5; D possibly uses TRBD1 or TRBD2 (5 bases each). This CDR3 has 12 residues. Between the trimmed V and J ends, which lost 6 bases and 2 bases, there was a span of 10 bases. Germline V gene lookup returns CDR1 SQVTM and CDR2 ANQGSEA.

V gene TRBV7-9 combines with J gene TRBJ1-2; 8 positions match TRBD1. The germline CDR1 and CDR2 sequences are SEHNR and FQNEAQ (reference sequence). The CDR3 is 17 amino acids. Trimming removed 1 base from V and 2 bases from J; junction bases left unmatched: 9. For the CDR3, the DNA is TGTGCCAGCAGCTTAGGGGGAACGGGACAGGAGAACTATGGCTACACCTTC. Translated, it gives CASSLGGTGQENYGYTF.

This clonotype was picked up a small number of times. V usage is TRBV6-5 and J usage is TRBJ1-2; D is unresolved. Germline loops: CDR1 MNHEY, CDR2 SVGAGI. The CDR3 totals 11 residues. V lost 6 bases to trimming and J lost 7 bases, with 9 bases between them. The CDR3 DNA reads as TGTGCCAGCAGCTCAGGTCCTGGCTACACCTTC. It yields the protein CASSSGPGYTF.

This clonotype was detected only a few times. This chain joins TRBV7-2 and TRBJ2-7; 7 nucleotides match TRBD2. V lost 3 bases and J lost 2; bases outside the gene matches: 7. Germline V gene sequence: CDR1 SGHTA, CDR2 FQGNSA. The CDR3 is 15 residues long. The DNA for the CDR3 is TGTGCCAGCAGCTTTAGCACTAGCGCTACCTACGAGCAGTACTTC. Residues: CASSFSTSATYEQYF.

The rearrangement links TRBV20-1 to TRBJ2-4; the D gene is possibly TRBD2 (5 bases). CDR3 size: 14 residues. V was shortened by 5 bases and J by 3 bases, with 14 bases between the two germline ends. The germline V gene has CDR1 DFQATT and CDR2 SNEGSKA (reference sequence). CDR3 residues: CSASDLRDKNIQYF. The CDR3 DNA is TGCAGTGCTTCCGATCTCCGGGACAAAAACATTCAGTACTTC.

The J gene is TRBJ2-3, the V gene TRBV20-1; 9 bases align to TRBD2. The CDR3 consists of 14 residues. The germline gives CDR1 DFQATT, CDR2 SNEGSKA (reference sequence). The J segment lost 3 bases and the V segment lost 7 bases, leaving 8 bases of the junction unmatched. CDR3 residues: CSVATSGYTDTQYF. In nucleotides, the CDR3 is TGCAGTGTTGCGACTAGCGGCTATACAGATACGCAGTATTTT.

The V and J genes are TRBV11-2 and TRBJ2-6; a weak D match, TRBD2 (6 bases). The CDR3 has 16 residues. Germline V CDR1 and CDR2: SGHAT, FQNNGV. V gave up 3 bases and J gave up 2 bases, with 11 bases separating them. In DNA, the CDR3 is TGTGCCAGCAGCTTCTTTTCGGGGGCTGGGGCCAACGTCCTGACTTTC. It specifies CASSFFSGAGANVLTF.

This chain links TRBV9 with TRBJ2-5, with 12 nucleotides matching TRBD2. Per the germline V gene, CDR1 is SGDLS and CDR2 is YYNGEE. This CDR3 comprises 19 residues. With 3 bases clipped from V and 0 bases from J, the junction kept 12 bases outside the gene matches. The chain's CDR3 is CASSEGLAGNRMYQETQYF. The CDR3, as DNA: TGTGCCAGCAGCGAAGGACTAGCGGGAAACAGGATGTACCAAGAGACCCAGTACTTC.

This clonotype occurred many times. This rearrangement joins TRBV10-3 to TRBJ1-4; no reliable D call. From germline, CDR1 is ENHRY and CDR2 SYGVKD. The V end was cut by 6 bases, the J end by 10 bases, with 15 bases between. The CDR3 runs 13 residues. The CDR3 loop is CAIRDEVAGKLFF. As DNA, the CDR3 is TGTGCCATCAGGGACGAAGTAGCCGGAAAACTGTTTTTT.

This clonotype has a handful of counts. The chain joins TRBV6-1 to TRBJ1-5; possibly TRBD1 for D (5 bases). Germline V CDR1 and CDR2: MNHNS, SASEGT. The ends were cut back, 6 bases at V and 5 bases at J, with 14 bases in the middle. This CDR3 contains 14 residues. The CDR3 region is CASSVSGGDQPQHF. The CDR3 coding sequence is TGTGCCAGCAGCGTCTCTGGAGGGGATCAGCCCCAGCATTTT.

V usage is TRBV27 and J usage is TRBJ2-7; 9 bases align to TRBD1. The V gene end was trimmed by 4 bases and the J gene end by 2 bases; junction bases not matched to a gene: 3. The length of the CDR3 is 14 residues. CDR1 is MNHEY, CDR2 SMNVEV, per germline (reference sequence). CDR3: CASSWGQGTYEQYF. The CDR3 DNA is TGTGCCAGCAGTTGGGGACAGGGTACCTACGAGCAGTACTTC.

V is TRBV7-2 and J is TRBJ1-5; D call uncertain. CDR3 size: 12 residues. From germline, CDR1 is SGHTA and CDR2 FQGNSA. V lost 5 bases and J 11 bases, leaving 13 bases between the germline ends. The CDR3, as DNA: TGTGCCAGCAGCCACACAGAGGAGACCCAGCATTTT. Translating gives CASSHTEETQHF.

The V and J genes are TRBV12-3 or TRBV12-4 and TRBJ1-5, with D maybe TRBD1 (5 bases). Trimming left V 5 bases short and J 9 bases short, with 17 bases between. The CDR3 runs to 14 residues. CDR3 in amino acids: CASSPGAGLGPQHF. The CDR3 DNA is TGTGCCAGCAGTCCCGGGGCGGGCCTTGGGCCCCAGCATTTT.

The rearrangement uses TRBV6-5 and TRBJ1-1; no clear D. The CDR3 extends over 15 amino acids. Trimming removed 6 bases at V and 1 base at J, with 15 bases between. From germline, CDR1 is MNHEY and CDR2 SVGAGI. The DNA for the CDR3 is TGTGCCAGCAGGAGCGGGGTGTTTGCGAACACTGAAGCTTTCTTT. It specifies CASRSGVFANTEAFF.

Here the CDR3 reads CASSLEGRGWNEQFF. The CDR3 coding sequence is TGTGCCAGCAGCTTAGAGGGGCGGGGGTGGAATGAGCAGTTCTTC. The chain links TRBV11-2 to TRBJ2-1, with 7 bases fitting TRBD2. Trimming cost V 0 bases and J 7 bases; bases outside gene matches: 6. The germline V gene encodes CDR1 SGHAT and CDR2 FQNNGV. CDR3 length equals 15 residues.

The gene calls are TRBV4-1 and TRBJ2-1, with 7 bases that match TRBD1. J lost 4 bases, V lost 2 bases, and 2 bases had no gene match. The CDR3 is 14 residues long. Germline CDR1 and CDR2: MGHRA and YSYEKL. The CDR3 bases are TGCGCCAGCAGCCAACCGGGACAGTACAATGAGCAGTTCTTC. Translating it yields CASSQPGQYNEQFF.

This chain joins TRBV27 and TRBJ2-7; a weak D match, TRBD1 (6 bases). V shed 2 bases and J shed 2 bases, with 10 bases lying between them. The CDR3 is 14 amino acids. Per germline, CDR1 MNHEY and CDR2 SMNVEV (reference sequence). The CDR3, as DNA: TGTGCCAGCAGTTTAAAGGGACACACCTACGAGCAGTACTTC. Translated: CASSLKGHTYEQYF.

The rearrangement uses TRBV11-1 and TRBJ2-1; 9 bases are a match to TRBD1. Germline V CDR1 and CDR2: SGHAT, FQDESV (reference sequence). The CDR3 totals 17 residues. V lost 5 bases, J lost 4 bases, and 12 bases stayed unmatched. CDR3 nucleotide sequence: TGTGCCAGCAGCCCCATATCGGACAGGGGACAATACAATGAGCAGTTCTTC. Residues: CASSPISDRGQYNEQFF.

This clonotype came up a few times. The chain combines TRBV5-6 with TRBJ2-1, with D hard to call. V gave up 0 bases and J gave up 3 bases, with 13 bases separating them. Germline V gene data show CDR1 as SGHDT and CDR2 as YYEEEE. The CDR3 has 16 amino acids. The CDR3 nucleotides are TGTGCCAGCAGCTTGGAGGCTACAGTAGGCTACAATGAGCAGTTCTTC. It codes for CASSLEATVGYNEQFF.

The gene calls are TRBV5-1 and TRBJ2-2; no firm D call. The CDR3 sequence is 16 residues long. The germline V gene has CDR1 SGHRS and CDR2 YFSETQ. V was clipped by 7 bases and J by 4 bases, with 20 bases between them. The CDR3 loop is CASRVGRSSSTGELFF. The CDR3 nucleotides are TGCGCCAGCCGGGTAGGCAGAAGTTCTAGCACCGGGGAGCTGTTTTTT. The full variable domain, its missing parts supplied by reference TRBV5-1 and TRBJ2-2, is KAGVTQTPRYLIKTRGQQVTLSCSPISGHRSVSWYQQTPGQGLQFLFEYFSETQRNKGNFPGRFSGRQFSNSRSEMNVSTLELGDSALYLCASRVGRSSSTGELFFGEGSRLTVL.

This rearrangement joins TRBV20-1 to TRBJ2-1; the match to TRBD2 covers 9 bases. The CDR3 loop spans 15 amino acids. The V gene end was trimmed by 4 bases and the J gene end by 9 bases; junction bases not matched to a gene: 13. Germline V gives CDR1 DFQATT, CDR2 SNEGSKA (reference sequence). The chain's CDR3 is CSANRGFSGRSEQFF. DNA for the CDR3: TGCAGTGCTAACAGGGGATTCAGCGGGAGGAGTGAGCAGTTCTTC.